One and the same sample provided the 24 T cell receptor beta chains below, sequenced in a study of cytomegalovirus exposure and HLA in healthy donors. The study ran its PCR with 60 Vbeta and 13 Jbeta primers. The protocol was immunoSEQ multiplex PCR, while the TCRdb copy is restricted to in-frame clones and leaves out a portion. Found here are roughly 90,000 clones, 65% to 75% of them singletons; the top ten hold around 22%. Sequences were obtained from PBMCs. All receptors derive from a man aged 25 to 40 in good health and CMV-seropositive.

The chain employs TRBV6-1 and TRBJ1-2, with a weak D call TRBD1 (5 bases). CDR1 is MNHNS and CDR2 is SASEGT in the germline V gene. The CDR3 loop spans 14 amino acids. V was trimmed by 6 bases and J by 5 bases, leaving 16 bases between them. CDR3: CASSPLGGEYGYTF. The CDR3 DNA reads as TGTGCCAGCAGCCCCCTTGGGGGGGAGTATGGCTACACCTTC.

The chain is built from TRBV28 and TRBJ1-4, with a tentative D call TRBD1 (6 bases). V was cut by 2 bases and J by 6 bases, with 13 bases left in between. This CDR3 has 15 residues. CDR1 is MDHEN, CDR2 SYDVKM, per germline. CDR3 amino acids: CASSLGGADYEKLFF. The DNA for the CDR3 is TGTGCCAGCAGTTTAGGGGGGGCAGACTATGAAAAACTGTTTTTT. Looking up the rest from reference TRBV28 and TRBJ1-4 gives the full variable domain: DVKVTQSSRYLVKRTGEKVFLECVQDMDHENMFWYRQDPGLGLRLIYFSYDVKMKEKGDIPEGYSVSREKKERFSLILESASTNQTSMYLCASSLGGADYEKLFFGSGTQLSVL.

The chain carries TRBV18 and TRBJ1-5; no firm D call. The CDR3 runs 14 residues. Trimming shortened V by 5 bases and J by 0 bases, and 8 bases separated the two germline ends. Germline loops: CDR1 KGHSH, CDR2 LQKENI. The CDR3 reads CASSASDSNQPQHF. The CDR3 bases are TGTGCCAGCTCAGCTAGCGATAGCAATCAGCCCCAGCATTTT.

The chain is built from TRBV7-2 and TRBJ1-5, with 10 bases matching TRBD1. V was clipped by 5 bases and J by 4 bases; unmatched bases: 2. There are 14 residues in the CDR3. CDR1 is SGHTA, CDR2 FQGNSA, per germline. The DNA of the CDR3 is TGTGCCAGCAGCCGGGACAGGGGTAATCAGCCCCAGCATTTT. Residues: CASSRDRGNQPQHF.

The rearrangement links TRBV4-3 to TRBJ2-1, with 7 bases identical to TRBD2. J lost 3 bases, V lost 4 bases, and 9 bases had no gene match. The germline V gene encodes CDR1 LGHNA and CDR2 YSLEER. The length of the CDR3 is 16 residues. The CDR3 DNA sequence: TGCGCCAGCAGCCGGATGGCGGGAGAGGACTACAATGAGCAGTTCTTC. It yields the protein CASSRMAGEDYNEQFF.

The J gene is TRBJ2-2, the V gene TRBV7-3; TRBD1 agrees at 10 bases. V shed 5 bases and J 4 bases; nucleotides not matched to a gene: 4. Looked up from germline, CDR1 is SGHTA and CDR2 is FQGTGA. The CDR3 covers 15 residues. The CDR3 reads CASSRQGARTGELFF. CDR3 DNA sequence: TGTGCCAGCAGCAGACAGGGGGCGCGCACCGGGGAGCTGTTTTTT. Full variable domain (remainder filled in from reference TRBV7-3 and TRBJ2-2): GAGVSQTPSNKVTEKGKYVELRCDPISGHTALYWYRQSLGQGPEFLIYFQGTGAADDSGLPNDRFFAVRPEGSVSTLKIQRTERGDSAVYLCASSRQGARTGELFFGEGSRLTVL.

The V call is TRBV6-5, the J call TRBJ1-4; D is undetermined. V lost 0 bases, J lost 8 bases, and 10 bases lay in between. CDR3 length: 14 amino acids. Germline CDR1 reads MNHEY; CDR2 reads SVGAGI. The DNA of the CDR3 is TGTGCCAGCAGTTACTCGATGGGCGACGAAAAACTGTTTTTT. It codes for CASSYSMGDEKLFF.

The V and J genes are TRBV25-1 and TRBJ2-7, with TRBD1 matching over 7 bases. Germline CDR1 and CDR2: MGHDK and SYGVNS. J lost 1 base, V lost 4 bases, and 7 bases had no gene match. This CDR3 has 15 amino acids. The CDR3 sequence is CASSGTGGNSYEQYF. DNA of the CDR3: TGTGCCAGCAGTGGGACAGGCGGCAATTCCTACGAGCAGTACTTC.

The chain joins TRBV7-9 to TRBJ1-2; TRBD1 matches 7 bases. The CDR3 sequence is 16 residues long. V lost 5 bases and J lost 3; bases outside the gene matches: 12. In germline, CDR1 is SEHNR, CDR2 FQNEAQ (reference sequence). In nucleotides, the CDR3 is TGTGCCAGCAGCCCGCCGACAGGGCGCCTGGACTATGGCTACACCTTC. Translation: CASSPPTGRLDYGYTF.

In this sample, this clone turned up a few times. V gene TRBV29-1 combines with J gene TRBJ2-3; 7 bases align to TRBD2. CDR1 and CDR2 (germline): SQVTM, ANQGSEA. With V trimmed by 7 bases and J by 5 bases, 12 bases remained unmatched. The CDR3 totals 14 residues. The CDR3 region has the DNA TGCAGCGCCCCACTAGCGCCCGCGGGAGATACGCAGTATTTT. It yields the protein CSAPLAPAGDTQYF.

The chain links TRBV5-5 to TRBJ2-7; 7 nucleotides match TRBD1. Trimming took 4 bases from V and 3 from J; bases not matched to a gene: 10. The CDR3 contains 15 residues. Germline CDR1 reads SGHKS; CDR2 reads YYEKEE (reference sequence). The CDR3 bases are TGTGCCAGCAGCCGAACAGGGGCCCTCCACTACGAGCAGTACTTC. As protein: CASSRTGALHYEQYF.

This clone appeared a single time. This chain joins TRBV2 and TRBJ2-5, with 14 positions matching TRBD2. The J segment lost 4 bases and the V segment lost 6 bases, leaving 10 bases of the junction unmatched. This CDR3 region has 17 residues. Germline CDR1 and CDR2: SNHLY and FYNNEI. The CDR3 loop is CASRPGTSGSWGETQYF. As DNA, the CDR3 is TGTGCCAGCAGACCCGGGACTAGCGGGAGTTGGGGAGAGACCCAGTACTTC.

The chain recombines TRBV27 with TRBJ2-6; 7 bases are shared with TRBD1. Trimming took 3 bases from V and 0 from J; bases not matched to a gene: 8. The germline gives CDR1 MNHEY, CDR2 SMNVEV (reference sequence). CDR3 length: 18 residues. In DNA form, the CDR3 reads TGTGCCAGCAGTTTCGGGCCGGGACAGACCTCTGGGGCCAACGTCCTGACTTTC. It codes for CASSFGPGQTSGANVLTF.

The chain has TRBV5-4 and TRBJ2-2; TRBD2 might be the D (6 bases). CDR1 and CDR2 from the germline V gene are SGHNT and YYREEE (reference sequence). V lost 4 bases to trimming and J lost 5 bases, with 15 bases between them. This CDR3 comprises 15 residues. The chain's CDR3 is CASSQGTDGTGELFF. The CDR3 DNA sequence: TGTGCCAGCAGCCAAGGGACTGACGGGACCGGGGAGCTGTTTTTT.

The chain is built from TRBV5-6 and TRBJ1-4, with TRBD1 as a possible D gene (5 bases). CDR1 is SGHDT and CDR2 is YYEEEE in the germline V gene. The length of the CDR3 is 14 residues. The V and J ends lost 5 bases and 4 bases respectively, with 12 bases between them. CDR3: CASSLRTRNEKLFF. CDR3 sequence (DNA): TGTGCCAGCAGTCTCCGGACACGTAATGAAAAACTGTTTTTT.

This clone was seen a few times. The chain uses TRBV9 and TRBJ2-2; TRBD1 matches 9 bases. CDR1 is SGDLS and CDR2 is YYNGEE in the germline V gene. The CDR3 runs to 15 residues. The V gene end was trimmed by 4 bases and the J gene end by 5 bases; junction bases not matched to a gene: 6. The chain's CDR3 is CASSTRTGATGELFF. The DNA for the CDR3 is TGTGCCAGCAGCACCAGGACAGGGGCGACCGGGGAGCTGTTTTTT.

The chain is built from TRBV5-4 and TRBJ2-1, with a tentative D call TRBD1 (6 bases). V gave up 4 bases and J gave up 4 bases, with 15 bases separating them. There are 15 residues in the CDR3. Germline CDR1 and CDR2: SGHNT and YYREEE (reference sequence). CDR3 nucleotides: TGTGCCAGCAGCCGACAGGCCATAGCGTACAATGAGCAGTTCTTC. Amino acid sequence: CASSRQAIAYNEQFF.

The chain uses TRBV5-1 and TRBJ2-7; 9 bases map to TRBD2. The V gene's germline CDR1 is SGHRS and CDR2 YFSETQ. The CDR3 loop spans 14 amino acids. The V gene end was trimmed by 4 bases and the J gene end by 1 base; junction bases not matched to a gene: 3. CDR3 nucleotide sequence: TGCGCCAGCAGCATAAGCGGGGGGTCCTACGAGCAGTACTTC. It specifies CASSISGGSYEQYF.

This clone was seen more than once but under ten times. This sequence joins TRBV6-5 and TRBJ2-7; D remains ambiguous. The CDR3 contains 11 residues. Germline V gives CDR1 MNHEY, CDR2 SVGAGI. V lost 5 bases, J lost 7 bases, and 9 bases lay in between. The CDR3 region is CASSAGWEQYF. CDR3 coding DNA: TGTGCCAGCAGTGCCGGGTGGGAGCAGTACTTC.

The chain carries TRBV6-6 and TRBJ2-2, with TRBD2 identical over 7 bases. This CDR3 has 15 amino acids. Germline trimming cut 7 bases from V and 2 bases from J; bases unmatched to any gene: 7. Germline V gene data show CDR1 as MNHNY and CDR2 as SVGAGI (reference sequence). CDR3 DNA sequence: TGTGCCAGCACCTACCAGCGGGGAAACACCGGGGAGCTGTTTTTT. Protein product: CASTYQRGNTGELFF.

This chain links TRBV7-6 with TRBJ2-1; D not resolved. The CDR3 totals 12 residues. Germline V gene sequence: CDR1 SGHVS, CDR2 FNYEAQ. Trimming left V 10 bases short and J 4 bases short, with 11 bases between. CDR3 nucleotide sequence: TGTGCCACCCTAGACGCGTACAATGAGCAGTTCTTC. This encodes CATLDAYNEQFF.

The rearrangement uses TRBV4-3 and TRBJ2-7, with 9 bases aligning to TRBD2. Per germline, CDR1 LGHNA and CDR2 YSLEER. This CDR3 is built from 15 residues. V trimming: 0 bases; J trimming: 7 bases; junction bases outside the gene matches: 7. The CDR3 nucleotides are TGCGCCAGCAGCCAAGAAGGGGCGGGAGGGCGGGAGCAGTACTTC. Translation gives CASSQEGAGGREQYF.

The V call is TRBV7-6, the J call TRBJ1-1, with 9 positions matching TRBD1. Germline V lookup: CDR1 SGHVS, CDR2 FNYEAQ. V shed 1 base, J shed 4 bases, and the junction held 4 bases outside the gene matches. The CDR3 has 15 amino acids. CDR3 region: CASSLGGQGITEAFF. The DNA of the CDR3 is TGTGCCAGCAGCTTAGGGGGACAGGGTATCACTGAAGCTTTCTTT.

To note about this clone: A junction boundary mismatches the germline segment, possibly from a read error. The V call is TRBV27, the J call TRBJ1-5; D might be TRBD1 (6 bases). CDR3 length equals 13 residues. Germline CDR1 and CDR2: MNHEY and SMNVEV (reference sequence). DNA of the CDR3: TGTGCCAGCAGTAGAATGGGGGGGCAGCCCCAGAATTTT. Its protein is CASSRMGGQPQNF.